This record covers a single T cell receptor (beta chain). Measured with immunoSEQ multiplex PCR; TCRdb has only the in-frame clones, and not every one. Of 240,000 or so clones detected, almost 85% appear once; the ten largest clones hold over 1.5%. The data are from a study of blood T cell repertoires in COVID-19. As for the study in general: Acute and convalescent COVID-19 samples came from the United States, Italy and Spain.

The CDR3 spans 14 residues. Trimming removed 6 bases at V and 0 bases at J, with 11 bases between. Germline values: CDR1 KGHSH, CDR2 LQKENI. The sequence was obtained from a woman of 80 years or more with acute or convalescent COVID-19. Sequenced input: peripheral blood. The chain combines TRBV18 with TRBJ1-1, with a tentative D call TRBD1 (6 bases). This CDR3 reads CASSSGHLNTEAFF. CDR3 nucleotide sequence: TGTGCCAGCTCGTCGGGACATTTGAACACTGAAGCTTTCTTT.